What follows are 20 T cell receptor beta chains derived from one specimen sequenced in a study of response to subunit inactivated influenza vaccine. TCRdb redid the calling of the RT-PCR reads with MiXCR, one entry per CDR3 protein. Here the sample spans hundreds of thousands of distinct CDR3 sequences, roughly 20% being singletons. Sequenced material: PBMCs from blood, taken approximately 20 months after vaccination. All receptors derive from a man aged 45 to 70 who received an inactivated influenza vaccine.

The sample holds a few counts of this clonotype. The V and J genes are TRBV4-3 and TRBJ1-1; 7 bases agree with TRBD1. V trimming: 3 bases; J trimming: 5 bases; junction bases outside the gene matches: 6. The CDR3 totals 14 residues. Per the germline V gene, CDR1 is LGHNA and CDR2 is YSLEER. CDR3 in amino acids: CASSQDTGVTEAFF. DNA of the CDR3: TGCGCCAGCAGCCAGGACACAGGGGTAACTGAAGCTTTCTTT.

At least ten counts were recorded for this clonotype. The gene calls are TRBV6-2 or TRBV6-3 and TRBJ1-2; 9 bases agree with TRBD1. The CDR3 contains 14 residues. V dropped 8 bases and J dropped 8; count of bases not matched to a gene: 12. Germline-derived CDR1 and CDR2 are MNHEY and SVGEGT. CDR3 protein: CASRTGTGYSGYTF. The DNA of the CDR3 is TGTGCCAGCCGGACCGGGACAGGGTATAGCGGCTACACCTTC.

This rearrangement joins TRBV6-1 to TRBJ2-2; 7 bases are shared with TRBD1. Trimming took 7 bases from V and 1 from J; bases not matched to a gene: 6. The germline V gene has CDR1 MNHNS and CDR2 SASEGT. The CDR3 totals 15 residues. The CDR3 reads CASNPGQMNTGELFF. CDR3 DNA: TGTGCCAGCAACCCGGGACAGATGAACACCGGGGAGCTGTTTTTT.

The sample holds many counts of this clonotype. This chain connects TRBV5-6 to TRBJ2-3, with TRBD1 as a possible D gene (6 bases). Trimming stripped 4 bases from V and 0 bases from J, with 9 bases between. The CDR3 sequence is 14 residues long. Germline CDR1 SGHDT, CDR2 YYEEEE. CDR3 bases: TGTGCCAGCAGCAGGGGGACGAGCACAGATACGCAGTATTTT. Translation gives CASSRGTSTDTQYF. The complete variable domain, with remaining parts taken from reference TRBV5-6 and TRBJ2-3, reads DAGVTQSPTHLIKTRGQQVTLRCSPKSGHDTVSWYQQALGQGPQFIFQYYEEEERQRGNFPDRFSGHQFPNYSSELNVNALLLGDSALYLCASSRGTSTDTQYFGPGTRLTVL.

The rearrangement uses TRBV6-2 or TRBV6-3 and TRBJ2-1; 11 bases are shared with TRBD1. This CDR3 region has 17 residues. Looked up from germline, CDR1 is MNHEY and CDR2 is SVGEGT. V shed 4 bases, J shed 7 bases, and the junction held 12 bases outside the gene matches. The CDR3 sequence: CASSFAPAGTGGNEQFF. CDR3 bases: TGTGCCAGCAGTTTCGCCCCCGCCGGGACAGGGGGGAATGAGCAGTTCTTC.

This clonotype has a handful of counts. The chain has TRBV7-2 and TRBJ1-6; tentative D call: TRBD1 (5 bases). The V gene lost 4 bases and the J gene lost 6 bases, with 13 bases spanning the gap. The germline gives CDR1 SGHTA, CDR2 FQGNSA. CDR3 length: 15 residues. The CDR3 loop reads CASSYTRALNSPLHF. CDR3 DNA: TGTGCCAGCAGCTACACCAGGGCGCTTAATTCACCCCTCCACTTT. Looking up the rest from reference TRBV7-2 and TRBJ1-6 gives the full variable domain: GAGVSQSPSNKVTEKGKDVELRCDPISGHTALYWYRQSLGQGLEFLIYFQGNSAPDKSGLPSDRFSAERTGGSVSTLTIQRTQQEDSAVYLCASSYTRALNSPLHFGNGTRLTVT.

V and J are TRBV28 and TRBJ2-1; perhaps D is TRBD1 or TRBD2 (5 bases each). CDR1 is MDHEN, CDR2 SYDVKM, per germline. CDR3 length: 14 amino acids. Trimming took 3 bases from V and 7 from J, leaving 13 bases between them. Here the CDR3 reads CASSFSYGGNEQFF. The CDR3 nucleotides are TGTGCCAGCAGTTTTTCCTATGGGGGAAATGAGCAGTTCTTC.

The chain recombines TRBV7-3 with TRBJ1-5, with D hard to call. V lost 1 base and J lost 6, with 13 bases in between. This CDR3 is built from 15 residues. The germline CDR1 and CDR2 sequences are SGHTA and FQGTGA. CDR3 residues: CASSLMLGKGQPQHF. In DNA form, the CDR3 reads TGTGCCAGCAGCTTAATGTTGGGAAAAGGTCAGCCCCAGCATTTT. Looking up the rest from reference TRBV7-3 and TRBJ1-5 gives the full variable domain: GAGVSQTPSNKVTEKGKYVELRCDPISGHTALYWYRQSLGQGPEFLIYFQGTGAADDSGLPNDRFFAVRPEGSVSTLKIQRTERGDSAVYLCASSLMLGKGQPQHFGDGTRLSIL.

The sample holds a few counts of this clonotype. This rearrangement joins TRBV4-1 to TRBJ2-7; D remains unclear. CDR1 and CDR2 (germline): MGHRA, YSYEKL. V was trimmed by 4 bases and J by 5 bases, leaving 15 bases between them. CDR3 size: 14 residues. CDR3 sequence: CASSRIGILNEQYF. The CDR3 DNA reads TGCGCCAGCAGCCGTATAGGAATCCTTAACGAGCAGTACTTC.

In its sample, this clonotype was seen many times. V is TRBV15 and J is TRBJ1-1; no definite D call. Germline-derived CDR1 and CDR2 are LNHNV and YYDKDF (reference sequence). The CDR3 has 16 residues. V was cut by 0 bases and J by 8 bases, with 19 bases left in between. The CDR3 loop is CATSRDRSYEGPEAFF. In DNA form, the CDR3 reads TGTGCCACCAGCAGAGATAGGTCTTATGAGGGTCCGGAAGCTTTCTTT.

Many counts were recorded for this clonotype. The chain is built from TRBV3-1 and TRBJ1-6; no firm D call. Germline lookup yields CDR1 LGHDT and CDR2 YNNKEL (reference sequence). The CDR3 length is 16 residues. Trimming took off 2 bases at V and 11 bases at J, with 19 bases between the two ends. CDR3 protein: CASSQTAAVMRAPLHF. The CDR3, as DNA: TGTGCCAGCAGCCAAACCGCGGCCGTCATGAGGGCACCCCTCCACTTT. The full variable domain, completed using reference TRBV3-1 and TRBJ1-6, is DTAVSQTPKYLVTQMGNDKSIKCEQNLGHDTMYWYKQDSKKFLKIMFSYNNKELIINETVPNRFSPKSPDKAHLNLHINSLELGDSAVYFCASSQTAAVMRAPLHFGNGTRLTVT.

J is TRBJ2-4 and V is TRBV19; D may correspond to TRBD1 or TRBD2 (6 bases each). Trimming took 5 bases from V and 9 from J, leaving 17 bases between them. The CDR3 has 14 amino acids. The germline CDR1 and CDR2 sequences are LNHDA and SQIVND (reference sequence). CDR3 residues: CASSSYREEGIQYF. Written as DNA, the CDR3 is TGTGCCAGTAGTTCCTACAGGGAGGAAGGCATTCAGTACTTC.

This chain joins TRBV29-1 and TRBJ2-3; a possible D gene is TRBD1 (8 bases). Germline values: CDR1 SQVTM, CDR2 ANQGSEA. Trimming pared 6 bases from V and 4 bases from J, leaving 23 bases between. This CDR3 region has 16 residues. CDR3 sequence (DNA): TGCAGCGTCCAGAGCGGGGTCAGGGGGCGCGCAGATACGCAGTATTTT. Translated: CSVQSGVRGRADTQYF.

This clonotype has more than one count but fewer than ten. The gene calls are TRBV12-3 or TRBV12-4 and TRBJ1-6; the D gene is possibly TRBD1 (5 bases). CDR3 length: 14 amino acids. V was trimmed by 3 bases and J by 9 bases, leaving 12 bases between them. CDR3 in DNA: TGTGCCAGCAGTTTGGATGCAGGGCGTTCACCCCTCCACTTT. Protein: CASSLDAGRSPLHF.

V is TRBV3-1 and J is TRBJ1-1; the D is unclear. V was clipped by 2 bases and J by 5 bases, with 6 bases between them. From germline, CDR1 is LGHDT and CDR2 YNNKEL (reference sequence). There are 12 residues in the CDR3. The CDR3 sequence is CASSQLGTEAFF. DNA for the CDR3: TGTGCCAGCAGCCAATTGGGTACTGAAGCTTTCTTT. Full variable domain (remainder filled in from reference TRBV3-1 and TRBJ1-1): DTAVSQTPKYLVTQMGNDKSIKCEQNLGHDTMYWYKQDSKKFLKIMFSYNNKELIINETVPNRFSPKSPDKAHLNLHINSLELGDSAVYFCASSQLGTEAFFGQGTRLTVV.

There are many counts of this clonotype. CDR3 loop: CASSSRVGGGVAYGYTF. The DNA for the CDR3 is TGTGCCAGCAGCTCCCGGGTGGGAGGGGGCGTTGCCTATGGCTACACCTTC. This chain uses TRBV7-8 with TRBJ1-2; 7 bases map to TRBD1. The germline V gene encodes CDR1 SGHVS and CDR2 FQNEAQ. Trimming at V came to 4 bases and at J to 4 bases, leaving 15 bases not matched to a gene. This CDR3 is 17 amino acids long.

This clonotype is a singleton in its sample. The chain joins TRBV20-1 to TRBJ2-7, with D possibly matching TRBD1 (6 bases). V dropped 7 bases and J dropped 3 bases, with 19 bases sitting between them. Germline values: CDR1 DFQATT, CDR2 SNEGSKA (reference sequence). The CDR3 sequence is 14 residues long. The CDR3 sequence: CSGIAGDPSYEQYF. The CDR3 DNA follows: TGCAGTGGGATAGCAGGGGATCCTAGCTACGAGCAGTACTTC.

This rearrangement joins TRBV6-2 or TRBV6-3 to TRBJ2-2; TRBD2 agrees at 8 bases. V was clipped by 4 bases and J by 4 bases; unmatched bases: 8. CDR1 and CDR2 (germline): MNHEY, SVGEGT. This CDR3 contains 16 residues. CDR3 in amino acids: CASSWRGAGPTGELFF. CDR3 DNA sequence: TGTGCCAGCAGTTGGCGGGGGGCCGGACCCACCGGGGAGCTGTTTTTT.

This clonotype was observed at least ten times. V and J are TRBV20-1 and TRBJ2-2; no firm D call. The CDR3 loop spans 14 amino acids. CDR1 and CDR2 from the germline V gene are DFQATT and SNEGSKA (reference sequence). The V end was cut by 6 bases, the J end by 3 bases, with 14 bases between. Here the CDR3 reads CSAGIDIYTGELFF. CDR3 sequence (DNA): TGCAGTGCCGGAATAGACATATACACCGGGGAGCTGTTTTTT.

This clonotype was picked up a small number of times. J is TRBJ2-5 and V is TRBV7-9; D is perhaps TRBD2 (6 bases). The germline V gene has CDR1 SEHNR and CDR2 FQNEAQ (reference sequence). Trimming stripped 5 bases from V and 5 bases from J, with 12 bases between. The CDR3 covers 13 residues. The chain's CDR3 is CASSPRLGETQYF. CDR3 DNA: TGTGCCAGCAGCCCCAGACTAGGGGAGACCCAGTACTTC.